Below are 3 T cell receptor beta chains sequenced from a single sample in a study of blood T cell repertoires in COVID-19. Only in-frame clones appear in the TCRdb table, and some are missing; sequencing was by immunoSEQ multiplex PCR. Among 130,000 to 150,000 clones, around four fifths were seen once, and the ten largest hold around 40%. Material for sequencing was peripheral blood. The receptors were gathered from a human donor in a cohort sampled during active COVID-19.

The chain joins TRBV5-4 to TRBJ2-7, with 9 bases fitting TRBD1. This CDR3 is 15 amino acids long. V shed 4 bases, J shed 2 bases, and the junction held 7 bases outside the gene matches. Germline V gene lookup returns CDR1 SGHNT and CDR2 YYREEE (reference sequence). CDR3 sequence reads: CASSQGQGKAYEQYF. CDR3 bases: TGTGCCAGCAGCCAGGGACAGGGAAAGGCCTACGAGCAGTACTTC.

The chain is built from TRBV5-4 and TRBJ1-6, with TRBD1 matching over 10 bases. CDR3 length equals 14 residues. Unmatched junction bases numbered 5, after V lost 4 bases and J lost 10 bases. Germline V gives CDR1 SGHNT, CDR2 YYREEE (reference sequence). This CDR3 is CASSDRDRGSPLHF. The CDR3 DNA is TGTGCCAGCAGCGACCGGGACAGGGGCTCACCCCTCCACTTT. Supplemented by reference TRBV5-4 and TRBJ1-6, the full variable domain reads ETGVTQSPTHLIKTRGQQVTLRCSSQSGHNTVSWYQQALGQGPQFIFQYYREEENGRGNFPPRFSGLQFPNYSSELNVNALELDDSALYLCASSDRDRGSPLHFGNGTRLTVT.

The chain links TRBV9 to TRBJ2-1, with TRBD2 as a possible D gene (6 bases). Germline-derived CDR1 and CDR2 are SGDLS and YYNGEE. The CDR3 is 12 residues long. V shed 4 bases and J shed 9 bases, with 11 bases lying between them. The CDR3 coding sequence is TGTGCCAGCAGCCCGACTAGTTTTGAGCAGTTCTTC. This sequence encodes CASSPTSFEQFF.